Included here is one T cell receptor beta chain sequence, with context. The antigen remains unidentified. This sample is drawn from a study of post-analysis software for immune sequencing data. Trimming left V 1 base short and J 0 bases short, with 9 bases between. Germline assignment: CDR1 SGHTA and CDR2 FQGTGA. This CDR3 has 15 residues. The library was made from cDNA and included unique molecular identifiers. MiXCR was run by TCRdb on the PCR reads, yielding one entry per CDR3 protein. The sample carries some 240,000 distinct CDR3 sequences, approximately 34% recorded once. Study findings and constraints: Significantly lower normalized Chao1 diversity was found in patients with multiple sclerosis relative to controls. Strong co-clustering by F measure was evident for samples that had been prepared in the same batch. A handful of TRBV segments were more frequent in patients than controls; TRBV5-6, TRBV5-1 and TRBV20-1 belonged to this group.

The sequence derives from a girl aged 10-17 years with multiple sclerosis. The rearrangement uses TRBV7-3 and TRBJ1-1, with no clear D. The specimen sequenced was blood. The DNA of the CDR3 is TGTGCCAGCAGCTTAAGCCCAGCCATGAACACTGAAGCTTTCTTT. Protein product: CASSLSPAMNTEAFF.